These 23 T cell receptor beta chains were sequenced from one sample in a study of blood T cell repertoires in COVID-19. Clones were read by immunoSEQ multiplex PCR, and TCRdb kept only the in-frame ones, dropping some. The data hold 100,000 to 120,000 clones, with 75% to 80% observed a single time. Specimen: peripheral blood. All receptors come from a woman at least 80 years old with active or convalescent COVID-19.

The chain joins TRBV28 to TRBJ1-1; D not resolved. The CDR3 consists of 12 residues. Germline CDR1 reads MDHEN; CDR2 reads SYDVKM. V gave up 5 bases and J gave up 6 bases, with 10 bases separating them. CDR3 nucleotide sequence: TGTGCCAGCAGTCCGCGGTGGGCTGAAGCTTTCTTT. Translated, it gives CASSPRWAEAFF.

The chain links TRBV30 to TRBJ2-3, with 11 bases that match TRBD2. The germline gives CDR1 GTSNPN, CDR2 SVGIG (reference sequence). V lost 3 bases to trimming and J lost 3 bases; unmatched junction nucleotides: 5. This CDR3 is 15 amino acids long. CDR3 sequence: CAWRASGRQTDTQYF. The DNA of the CDR3 is TGTGCCTGGAGGGCTAGCGGGAGGCAAACAGATACGCAGTATTTT.

The V gene is TRBV4-1, the J gene TRBJ2-1; D might be TRBD2 (7 bases). Germline lookup yields CDR1 MGHRA and CDR2 YSYEKL. The V and J ends lost 3 bases and 5 bases respectively, with 14 bases between them. The CDR3 covers 15 residues. DNA for the CDR3: TGCGCCAGCAGCCACGCCGGGGGGCAGCACAATGAGCAGTTCTTC. Encoded protein: CASSHAGGQHNEQFF.

This rearrangement joins TRBV20-1 to TRBJ1-1; D ambiguous. CDR1 DFQATT and CDR2 SNEGSKA come from the germline V gene (reference sequence). The CDR3 totals 14 residues. The germline V and J ends were trimmed by 3 bases and 4 bases, with 15 bases remaining between them. CDR3 sequence: CSASTDTVLTEAFF. CDR3 sequence (DNA): TGCAGTGCTAGTACCGACACGGTGCTCACTGAAGCTTTCTTT.

This chain uses TRBV15 with TRBJ2-2; D might be TRBD2 (6 bases). The germline gives CDR1 LNHNV, CDR2 YYDKDF (reference sequence). This CDR3 has 17 residues. The V end was cut by 1 base, the J end by 4 bases, with 16 bases between. The CDR3 DNA sequence: TGTGCCACCAGCAGAGTCCTGACTAGTGGGAGCACCGGGGAGCTGTTTTTT. It yields the protein CATSRVLTSGSTGELFF.

Written as DNA, the CDR3 is TGTGCCAGCAGCTTATCCAGGGAAAACAATGAGCAGTTCTTC. Amino acids: CASSLSRENNEQFF. The chain is built from TRBV11-3 and TRBJ2-1; TRBD1 might be the D (5 bases). Between the trimmed V and J ends, which lost 2 bases and 5 bases, there was a span of 10 bases. From germline, CDR1 is SGHNT and CDR2 YENEEA. The CDR3 consists of 14 residues.

With regard to this clone: The CDR3 ends on some other residue instead of the conserved phenylalanine or tryptophan, so this is likely a read error. The chain joins TRBV28 to TRBJ1-2; D remains unclear. Germline V gene lookup returns CDR1 MDHEN and CDR2 SYDVKM. The CDR3 covers 14 residues. With 2 bases removed from V and 4 bases from J, the gap between germline ends came to 11 bases. In DNA, the CDR3 is TGTGCCAGCAGTTTAAGGCCCGCGGTCTATGGCTACACCCTC. Protein: CASSLRPAVYGYTL.

This clone was counted a single time. The chain joins TRBV7-3 to TRBJ2-3, with 12 bases identical to TRBD2. The CDR3 length is 16 residues. Germline values: CDR1 SGHTA, CDR2 FQGTGA. Germline trimming cut 3 bases from V and 5 bases from J; bases unmatched to any gene: 6. This chain's CDR3 is CASSFGTSGQLDTQYF. In DNA form, the CDR3 reads TGTGCCAGCAGCTTTGGGACTAGCGGGCAGTTAGATACGCAGTATTTT.

The genes are TRBV5-1 and TRBJ2-1, with 11 bases matching TRBD2. This CDR3 is 15 amino acids long. CDR1 SGHRS and CDR2 YFSETQ come from the germline V gene. Trimming removed 4 bases from V and 4 bases from J; junction bases left unmatched: 4. The CDR3 DNA reads as TGCGCCAGCAGCCCTCGGACTAGCGGGTACAATGAGCAGTTCTTC. The encoded protein is CASSPRTSGYNEQFF.

The J gene is TRBJ1-1, the V gene TRBV4-3, with 9 bases lining up with TRBD1. V was pared by 0 bases and J by 3 bases, with 14 bases of the junction left unmatched. Germline CDR1 LGHNA, CDR2 YSLEER. This CDR3 has 19 amino acids. Written as DNA, the CDR3 is TGCGCCAGCAGCCAAGATTGGAGGTTAGGGGACAGGGCTTACACTGAAGCTTTCTTT. It yields the protein CASSQDWRLGDRAYTEAFF.

This sequence joins TRBV7-2 and TRBJ2-1, with 10 bases identical to TRBD2. This CDR3 contains 16 residues. Germline V CDR1 and CDR2: SGHTA, FQGNSA. The V segment lost 1 base and the J segment 6 bases; nucleotides outside the gene matches: 6. The CDR3, as DNA: TGTGCCAGCAGCTTAGTAAGCGGGAGGGCCTTCAATGAGCAGTTCTTC. Translation: CASSLVSGRAFNEQFF.

The chain is built from TRBV24-1 and TRBJ2-1; 8 bases are a match to TRBD1. The CDR3 consists of 16 residues. Germline V gene data show CDR1 as KGHDR and CDR2 as SFDVKD. With 1 base clipped from V and 7 bases from J, the junction kept 8 bases outside the gene matches. This CDR3 is CATSDLGRGLLNEQFF. The CDR3 nucleotides are TGTGCCACCAGTGATTTAGGCAGGGGGCTTCTGAATGAGCAGTTCTTC.

This chain joins TRBV6-5 and TRBJ2-2; D not certain. This CDR3 region has 14 residues. V lost 5 bases and J lost 5, with 12 bases in between. From germline, CDR1 is MNHEY and CDR2 SVGAGI. The CDR3 sequence: CASSLRGGTGELFF. CDR3 coding DNA: TGTGCCAGCAGTCTCAGAGGTGGGACCGGGGAGCTGTTTTTT.

The rearrangement joins TRBV4-3 to TRBJ2-3, with TRBD2 matching 13 bases. With V trimmed by 5 bases and J by 4 bases, 6 bases remained unmatched. The CDR3 is 16 amino acids. Germline V gene data show CDR1 as LGHNA and CDR2 as YSLEER. The CDR3 region is CASSVGLAGQADTQYF. CDR3 coding DNA: TGCGCCAGCAGCGTGGGACTAGCGGGGCAAGCAGATACGCAGTATTTT.

The gene calls are TRBV6-2 or TRBV6-3 and TRBJ1-1; tentatively, D is TRBD1 (5 bases). The V end was cut by 2 bases, the J end by 6 bases, with 7 bases between. The CDR3 contains 12 residues. Germline V lookup: CDR1 MNHEY, CDR2 SVGEGT. CDR3 amino acids: CASSYQGPEAFF. Here the CDR3 DNA reads TGTGCCAGCAGTTACCAGGGCCCTGAAGCTTTCTTT.

The V and J genes are TRBV5-1 and TRBJ2-5, with 12 bases lining up with TRBD2. The CDR3 sequence is 15 residues long. Germline values: CDR1 SGHRS, CDR2 YFSETQ. Trimming removed 2 bases from V and 4 bases from J; junction bases left unmatched: 3. CDR3 in DNA: TGCGCCAGCAGCTTCAGACTAGCGGGAGCAGAGACCCAGTACTTC. Translating gives CASSFRLAGAETQYF.

The genes are TRBV27 and TRBJ2-7; TRBD1 matches 10 bases. Germline lookup yields CDR1 MNHEY and CDR2 SMNVEV (reference sequence). The CDR3 is made up of 16 amino acids. The ends lost 5 bases at V and 5 bases at J; junction bases unmatched: 12. The CDR3 nucleotides read TGTGCCAGCAGTCACCCCCGGGGGACAGGGGTAGACGAGCAGTACTTC. Translation gives CASSHPRGTGVDEQYF.

This clone occurred once. The chain is built from TRBV5-1 and TRBJ1-3; D gene ambiguous. The V end lost 0 bases, the J end lost 3 bases, and 13 bases lay between the germline ends. Germline assignment: CDR1 SGHRS and CDR2 YFSETQ. The CDR3 is 16 residues long. CDR3 in DNA: TGCGCCAGCAGCTTGGAGACACCCCTGTTTGGAAACACCATATATTTT. Translation gives CASSLETPLFGNTIYF.

The V call is TRBV7-3, the J call TRBJ1-1; tentative D call: TRBD1 (6 bases). Per the germline V gene, CDR1 is SGHTA and CDR2 is FQGTGA. The CDR3 extends over 14 amino acids. Trimming removed 5 bases from V and 1 base from J, with 11 bases in between. CDR3 residues: CASSHQGPNTEAFF. CDR3 coding DNA: TGTGCCAGCAGCCATCAGGGGCCGAACACTGAAGCTTTCTTT.

The chain carries TRBV5-1 and TRBJ2-7; the match to TRBD2 covers 11 bases. Per the germline V gene, CDR1 is SGHRS and CDR2 is YFSETQ. V lost 4 bases, J lost 2 bases, and 5 bases stayed unmatched. The CDR3 sequence is 15 residues long. Here the CDR3 DNA reads TGCGCCAGCAGCGTCGGGACTAGCGGTCCCTACGAGCAGTACTTC. This translates into CASSVGTSGPYEQYF.

The chain employs TRBV20-1 and TRBJ2-1; 10 bases line up with TRBD2. The germline V gene has CDR1 DFQATT and CDR2 SNEGSKA (reference sequence). This CDR3 is 15 amino acids long. The J segment lost 7 bases and the V segment lost 3 bases, leaving 9 bases of the junction unmatched. CDR3 region: CSASLSGRAPNEQFF. CDR3 nucleotides: TGCAGTGCTAGTCTCAGCGGGAGGGCCCCAAATGAGCAGTTCTTC.

The chain is built from TRBV9 and TRBJ2-2; 7 bases are shared with TRBD2. V was clipped by 8 bases and J by 4 bases; unmatched bases: 8. The CDR3 is 14 residues long. Germline CDR1 and CDR2: SGDLS and YYNGEE. In nucleotides, the CDR3 is TGTGCCAGTCGACTAGCCCCCAGCACCGGGGAGCTGTTTTTT. Its translation is CASRLAPSTGELFF.

The chain employs TRBV7-9 and TRBJ1-2, with no clear D. V lost 7 bases, J lost 4 bases, and 10 bases lay in between. The CDR3 contains 12 residues. Germline lookup yields CDR1 SEHNR and CDR2 FQNEAQ (reference sequence). The CDR3 reads CASNPGTYGYTF. As DNA, the CDR3 is TGTGCCAGCAACCCAGGCACCTATGGCTACACCTTC.